This T cell receptor (beta chain) was captured by sequencing in a study of prognosis after radiotherapy for stage I lung cancer. Whole-study context: Across the cohort, concurrent therapy accompanying stereotactic body radiotherapy was administered to no patient. Study results and limitations: Counted unique TCR clones declined after stereotactic body radiation therapy (median about 9,700 versus 6,500). Where distant metastases developed, patients had lower Shannon entropy after stereotactic body radiation therapy.

The blood draw at each of two time points yielded 5.5 to 6.5 milliliters of peripheral blood. Comment on this clonotype: Its antigen is unknown.

Between the trimmed V and J ends, which lost 2 bases and 2 bases, there was a span of 9 bases. The V gene's germline CDR1 is MDHEN and CDR2 SYDVKM. The CDR3 loop spans 14 amino acids. Genomic DNA yielded TCR beta CDR3, amplified by two-round multiplex PCR. Round one of PCR was performed, and it used primers specific to each TRBV and TRBJ gene. TCRdb called the multiplex PCR reads again in MiXCR, with one record for every CDR3 protein. This sample yields about 22,000 distinct CDR3 sequences, of which approximately 45% are seen a single time; 30% to 40% belongs to the top ten. Sample: PBMCs, taken before or after stereotactic body radiation therapy (not recorded which). The J gene is TRBJ2-5, the V gene TRBV28, with D unresolved. The sequence was obtained from a donor aged 50 or older with non-small cell lung cancer. CDR3 DNA: TGTGCCAGCAGTTTAGTTTGCAATCAAGAGACCCAGTACTTC. Protein product: CASSLVCNQETQYF.